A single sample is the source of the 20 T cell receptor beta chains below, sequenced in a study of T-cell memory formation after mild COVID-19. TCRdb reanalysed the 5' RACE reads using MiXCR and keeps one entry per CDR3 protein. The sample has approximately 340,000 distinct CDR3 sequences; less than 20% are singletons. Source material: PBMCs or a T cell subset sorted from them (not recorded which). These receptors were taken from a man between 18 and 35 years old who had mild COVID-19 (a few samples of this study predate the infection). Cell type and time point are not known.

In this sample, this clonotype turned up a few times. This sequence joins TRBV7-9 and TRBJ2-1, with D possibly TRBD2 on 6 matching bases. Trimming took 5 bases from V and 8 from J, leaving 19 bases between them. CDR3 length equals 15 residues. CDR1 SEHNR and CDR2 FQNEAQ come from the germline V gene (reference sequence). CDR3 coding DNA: TGTGCCAGCAGCCATTTTAGCGGTCCTTCCGATGAGCAGTTCTTC. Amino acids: CASSHFSGPSDEQFF.

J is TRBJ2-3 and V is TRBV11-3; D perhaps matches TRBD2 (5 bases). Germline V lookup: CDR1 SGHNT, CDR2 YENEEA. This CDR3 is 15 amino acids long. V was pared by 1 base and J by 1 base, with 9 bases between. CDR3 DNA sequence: TGTGCCAGCAGCTTAGGAGCGGATCGCACAGATACGCAGTATTTT. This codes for CASSLGADRTDTQYF.

The CDR3 is CASFRTVNEQFF. In DNA form, the CDR3 reads TGCGCCAGCTTTCGGACGGTCAATGAGCAGTTCTTC. This sequence joins TRBV5-1 and TRBJ2-1; D is ambiguous. The CDR3 is 12 amino acids. The germline V gene has CDR1 SGHRS and CDR2 YFSETQ. V lost 7 bases and J 6 bases, leaving 11 bases between the germline ends.

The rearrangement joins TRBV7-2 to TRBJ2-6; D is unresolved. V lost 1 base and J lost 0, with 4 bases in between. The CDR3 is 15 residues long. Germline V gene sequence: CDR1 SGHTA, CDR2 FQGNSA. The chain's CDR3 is CASSLEVSGANVLTF. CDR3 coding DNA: TGTGCCAGCAGCTTAGAGGTCTCTGGGGCCAACGTCCTGACTTTC.

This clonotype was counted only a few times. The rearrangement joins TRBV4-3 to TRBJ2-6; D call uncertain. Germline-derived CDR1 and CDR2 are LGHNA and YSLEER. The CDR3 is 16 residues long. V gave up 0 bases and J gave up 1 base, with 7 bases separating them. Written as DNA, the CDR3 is TGCGCCAGCAGCCAAGAATACGCATCTGGGGCCAACGTCCTGACTTTC. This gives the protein CASSQEYASGANVLTF.

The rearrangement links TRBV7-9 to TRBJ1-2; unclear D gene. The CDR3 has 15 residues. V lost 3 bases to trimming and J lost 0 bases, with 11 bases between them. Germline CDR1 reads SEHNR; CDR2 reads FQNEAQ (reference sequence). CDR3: CASSFVALANYGYTF. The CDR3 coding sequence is TGTGCCAGCAGCTTCGTGGCCTTAGCTAACTATGGCTACACCTTC.

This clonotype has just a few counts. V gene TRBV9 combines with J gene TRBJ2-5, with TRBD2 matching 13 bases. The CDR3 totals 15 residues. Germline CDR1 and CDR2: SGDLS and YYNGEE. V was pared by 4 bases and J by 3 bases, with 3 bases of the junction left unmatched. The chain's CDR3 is CASSHGLAGEETQYF. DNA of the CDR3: TGTGCCAGCAGCCACGGACTAGCGGGGGAAGAGACCCAGTACTTC.

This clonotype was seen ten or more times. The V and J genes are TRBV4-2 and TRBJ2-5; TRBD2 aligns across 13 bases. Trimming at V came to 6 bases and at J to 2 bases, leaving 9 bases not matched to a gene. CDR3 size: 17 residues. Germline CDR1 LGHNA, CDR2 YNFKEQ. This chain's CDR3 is CASSQRPGLAGQETQYF. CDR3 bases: TGTGCCAGCAGTCAGAGACCGGGACTAGCGGGGCAAGAGACCCAGTACTTC.

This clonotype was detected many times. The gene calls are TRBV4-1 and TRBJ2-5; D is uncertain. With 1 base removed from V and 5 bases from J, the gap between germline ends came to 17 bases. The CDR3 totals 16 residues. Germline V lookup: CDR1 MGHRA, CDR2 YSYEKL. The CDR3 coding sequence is TGCGCCAGCAGCCAAGGAGCAAGAGGCCATACGGAGACCCAGTACTTC. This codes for CASSQGARGHTETQYF.

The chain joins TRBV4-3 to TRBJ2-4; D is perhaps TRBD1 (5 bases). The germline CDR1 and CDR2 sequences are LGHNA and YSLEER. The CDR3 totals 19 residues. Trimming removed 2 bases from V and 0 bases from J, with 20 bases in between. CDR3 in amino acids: CASSQRLRDRALAKNIQYF. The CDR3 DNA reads TGCGCCAGCAGCCAACGATTAAGAGACAGAGCTTTAGCCAAAAACATTCAGTACTTC.

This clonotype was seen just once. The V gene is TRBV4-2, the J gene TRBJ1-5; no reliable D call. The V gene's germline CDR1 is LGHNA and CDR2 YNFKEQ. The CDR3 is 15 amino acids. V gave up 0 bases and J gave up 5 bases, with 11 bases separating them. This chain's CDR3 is CASSQDTTVYQPQHF. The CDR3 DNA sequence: TGTGCCAGCAGCCAAGATACTACAGTCTATCAGCCCCAGCATTTT.

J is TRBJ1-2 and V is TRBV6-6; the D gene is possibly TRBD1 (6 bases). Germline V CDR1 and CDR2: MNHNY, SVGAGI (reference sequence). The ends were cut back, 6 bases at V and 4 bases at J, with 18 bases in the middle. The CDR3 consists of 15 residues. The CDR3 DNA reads TGTGCCAGCAGCAACGACAGGAACCCTCTCTATGGCTACACCTTC. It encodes CASSNDRNPLYGYTF.

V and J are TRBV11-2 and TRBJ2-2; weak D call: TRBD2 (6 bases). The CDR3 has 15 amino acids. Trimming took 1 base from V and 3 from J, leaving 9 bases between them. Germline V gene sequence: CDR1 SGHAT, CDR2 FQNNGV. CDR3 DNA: TGTGCCAGCAGCTTAGGCGGGGCGCACACCGGGGAGCTGTTTTTT. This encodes CASSLGGAHTGELFF.

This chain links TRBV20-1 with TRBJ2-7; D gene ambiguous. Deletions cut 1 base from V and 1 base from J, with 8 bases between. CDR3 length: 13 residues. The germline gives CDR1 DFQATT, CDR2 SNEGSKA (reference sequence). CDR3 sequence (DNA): TGCAGTGCTAGAGTTAAAGGTTCCTACGAGCAGTACTTC. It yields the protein CSARVKGSYEQYF.

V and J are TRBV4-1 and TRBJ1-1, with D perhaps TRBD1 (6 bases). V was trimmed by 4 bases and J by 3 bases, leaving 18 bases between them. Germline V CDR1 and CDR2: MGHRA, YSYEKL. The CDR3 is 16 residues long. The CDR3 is CASSRDRPESDTEAFF. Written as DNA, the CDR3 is TGCGCCAGCAGCCGAGACAGGCCAGAATCGGACACTGAAGCTTTCTTT.

The CDR3 loop reads CASTPGGYADTQYF. CDR3 DNA: TGTGCCAGCACCCCTGGGGGTTACGCAGATACGCAGTATTTT. This chain links TRBV12-3 or TRBV12-4 with TRBJ2-3; possibly TRBD1 or TRBD2 for D (5 bases each). V dropped 7 bases and J dropped 4 bases, with 15 bases sitting between them. The CDR3 covers 14 residues.

Written as DNA, the CDR3 is TGTGCCAGCAGCAAGACCGGGGAGCTGTTTTTT. It specifies CASSKTGELFF. The chain joins TRBV5-5 to TRBJ2-2; D is unclear. CDR1 and CDR2 (germline): SGHKS, YYEKEE (reference sequence). The CDR3 has 11 residues. Trimming shortened V by 4 bases and J by 5 bases, and 3 bases separated the two germline ends.

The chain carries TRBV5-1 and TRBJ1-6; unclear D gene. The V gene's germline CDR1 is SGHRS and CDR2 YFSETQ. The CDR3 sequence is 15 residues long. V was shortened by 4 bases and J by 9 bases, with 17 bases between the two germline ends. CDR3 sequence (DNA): TGCGCCAGCAGCCCACTCGATTTCTTGGGTTCACCCCTCCACTTT. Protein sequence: CASSPLDFLGSPLHF.

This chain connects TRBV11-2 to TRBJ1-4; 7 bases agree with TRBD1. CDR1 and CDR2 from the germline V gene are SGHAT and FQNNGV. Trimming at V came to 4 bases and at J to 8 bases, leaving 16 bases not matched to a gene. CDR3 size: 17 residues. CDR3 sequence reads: CASSSRAGTEFREKLFF. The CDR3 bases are TGTGCCAGCAGCTCCCGTGCCGGGACAGAGTTTAGGGAAAAACTGTTTTTT.

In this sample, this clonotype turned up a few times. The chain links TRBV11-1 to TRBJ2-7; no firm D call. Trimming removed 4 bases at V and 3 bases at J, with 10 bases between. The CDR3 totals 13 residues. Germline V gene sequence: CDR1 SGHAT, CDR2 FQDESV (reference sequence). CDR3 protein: CASSWTEDYEQYV. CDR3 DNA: TGTGCCAGCAGCTGGACGGAAGACTACGAGCAGTACGTC.